This TCR beta chain was observed in a study of intratumoral heterogeneity in liver cancer. The assay was immunoSEQ multiplex PCR, and TCRdb's table has in-frame clones only and misses some. The sample includes thousands of clones, 55% to 75% of them seen just once. Germline V CDR1 and CDR2: SNHLY, FYNNEI. The V and J ends lost 6 bases and 0 bases respectively, with 17 bases between them. The CDR3 contains 16 residues. This clone was seen only a few times. The hepatocellular carcinoma nodule was sampled at distinct, geographically separated regions. The receptor comes from a woman in her 70s with hepatocellular carcinoma. Sample: tumor tissue, taken before any cancer treatment. This rearrangement joins TRBV2 to TRBJ2-5; possibly TRBD1 or TRBD2 for D (5 bases each). The CDR3 sequence: CASRRDLVGHQETQYF. In nucleotides, the CDR3 is TGTGCCAGCAGAAGAGACCTCGTGGGACACCAAGAGACCCAGTACTTC.